The sample holds one count of the clone carrying this T cell receptor (beta chain). This CDR3 is 17 amino acids long. The source of the sample is a study of esophageal squamous cell carcinoma under preoperative chemotherapy. Stated time point: after preoperative PTX-NDP chemotherapy. TCRdb re-called the PCR reads with MiXCR, one entry per CDR3 protein. Of about 32,000 distinct CDR3 sequences listed, around 50% are singletons. Collection took place from a patient given preoperative chemotherapy. The TCR sequence derives from a human donor with esophageal squamous cell carcinoma. The donor label of this sample is uncertain. V is TRBV12-3 or TRBV12-4 and J is TRBJ2-1; TRBD2 matches at 14 bases. The J call may be incorrect, as the DNA end agrees better with TRBJ2-7. The CDR3 loop is CASRTSGGAVGNDEQYF. The CDR3 DNA reads as TGTGCCAGCAGGACTAGCGGGGGGGCGGTGGGGAACGATGAGCAGTACTTC.